One sample yielded the 8 T cell receptor beta chains listed below, sequenced in a study of blood T cell repertoires in COVID-19. Profiled with immunoSEQ multiplex PCR; TCRdb holds only in-frame clones, not every one. The table has about 73,000 clones, roughly nine tenths seen once. Material for sequencing was peripheral blood. These receptors were taken from an elderly man with acute or convalescent COVID-19.

The chain recombines TRBV5-1 with TRBJ2-1, with a possible D match to TRBD2 (6 bases). This CDR3 is built from 13 residues. Per germline, CDR1 SGHRS and CDR2 YFSETQ. V lost 3 bases to trimming and J lost 4 bases, with 8 bases between them. The CDR3 sequence: CASSSGLYNEQFF. The CDR3 nucleotides read TGCGCCAGCAGCTCGGGACTTTACAATGAGCAGTTCTTC.

This chain joins TRBV5-1 and TRBJ1-1; D is ambiguous. The CDR3 consists of 13 residues. The germline V gene encodes CDR1 SGHRS and CDR2 YFSETQ. V shed 5 bases and J shed 14 bases, with 22 bases lying between them. CDR3 DNA: TGCGCCAGCAGGGTCCCTGCGGATAGTAGGTGGTTCTTT. This encodes CASRVPADSRWFF.

The gene calls are TRBV3-1 (or the pseudogene TRBV3-2) and TRBJ1-2; 11 bases agree with TRBD1. Germline CDR1 is LGHDT and CDR2 is YNNKEL (reference sequence). V lost 4 bases to trimming and J lost 4 bases; unmatched junction nucleotides: 2. The CDR3 spans 14 residues. CDR3 bases: TGTGCCAGCAGCCCCGGGACAGGGGGCTATGGCTACACCTTC. Protein sequence: CASSPGTGGYGYTF.

The table lists this clone with a few counts. The CDR3 here is CASSDPTGGVGKLFF. Written as DNA, the CDR3 is TGCGCCAGCAGTGACCCCACAGGGGGCGTTGGAAAACTGTTTTTT. The rearrangement links TRBV10-2 to TRBJ1-4; 9 positions agree with TRBD1. The CDR3 extends over 15 amino acids. After removal of 3 bases from V and 10 bases from J, the junction contained 9 bases not matched to a gene. CDR1 WSHSY and CDR2 SAAADI come from the germline V gene.

The chain recombines TRBV18 with TRBJ1-1; D call uncertain. Trimming removed 3 bases at V and 1 base at J, with 9 bases between. Germline CDR1 reads KGHSH; CDR2 reads LQKENI. The CDR3 sequence is 14 residues long. CDR3 protein: CASSPAEGNTEAFF. The CDR3, as DNA: TGTGCCAGCTCACCGGCCGAGGGGAACACTGAAGCTTTCTTT.

This rearrangement joins TRBV10-2 to TRBJ1-5; the match to TRBD1 covers 9 bases. Germline lookup yields CDR1 WSHSY and CDR2 SAAADI. Losses at the gene ends were 6 bases for V and 0 bases for J; bases not matched to a gene: 0. This CDR3 contains 14 residues. The CDR3 reads CASRDRGSNQPQHF. The CDR3 region has the DNA TGCGCCAGCAGGGACAGGGGTAGCAATCAGCCCCAGCATTTT.

CDR3 residues: CASHLAGGYEQYF. CDR3 coding DNA: TGTGCCTCCCACCTAGCAGGGGGTTACGAGCAGTACTTC. This chain joins TRBV30 and TRBJ2-7; 7 nucleotides match TRBD1. Germline values: CDR1 GTSNPN, CDR2 SVGIG (reference sequence). This CDR3 has 13 residues. The V gene end was trimmed by 7 bases and the J gene end by 4 bases; junction bases not matched to a gene: 10.

This clone was counted a single time. V gene TRBV7-3 combines with J gene TRBJ2-4; maybe TRBD2 (6 bases). The germline V and J ends were trimmed by 8 bases and 0 bases, with 14 bases remaining between them. Germline CDR1 SGHTA, CDR2 FQGTGA. The CDR3 runs 15 residues. In DNA, the CDR3 is TGTGCCAGCGGGGAGGCACTACTAGCCAAAAACATTCAGTACTTC. It translates to CASGEALLAKNIQYF.